This is a list of T cell receptor beta chains from one sample in a study of blood T cells in healthy people across ages. TCRdb recomputed calls from the 5' RACE reads with MiXCR, one row per CDR3 protein. The sample lists 750,000 to 950,000 distinct CDR3 sequences, almost 30% seen once, with about a tenth in the top ten. These same records also appear under a second study, on T cells of mothers and their children.

Sequenced: blood. These receptors were taken from a woman in her forties in good health. CDR3s include the opening cysteine and the closing phenylalanine or tryptophan. The D gene is left open where the match is weak. Rows give clone size only sometimes, using once, few, many, or a class for an expanded clone.

v_call	cdr3_length	d_call	clone_size	j_call	cdr3_aa	cdr3_nt
TRBV4-1	15	TRBD2	many	TRBJ2-7	CASSQLLAGGYEQYF	TGCGCCAGCAGCCAACTACTAGCGGGGGGCTACGAGCAGTACTTC
TRBV7-9	13	-	many	TRBJ1-2	CASSLEAAKSYTF	TGTGCCAGCAGCTTAGAGGCGGCGAAGAGCTACACCTTC
TRBV7-2	13	TRBD1	few	TRBJ2-1	CASGQRQGSRRFF	TGTGCCAGCGGCCAGCGACAGGGATCGCGCAGGTTCTTC
TRBV20-1	13	TRBD2	many	TRBJ2-1	CSAGSGGYNEQFF	TGCAGTGCTGGTAGCGGGGGGTACAATGAGCAGTTCTTC
TRBV20-1	13	-	few	TRBJ1-1	CSARQGGWTEAFF	TGCAGTGCTAGACAGGGAGGGTGGACTGAAGCTTTCTTT
TRBV24-1	12	-	-	TRBJ1-6	CATRDSLGLLHF	TGTGCCACCAGGGACAGTCTCGGACTCCTCCACTTT
TRBV10-3	15	-	-	TRBJ2-7	CAISESGAANNEQYF	TGTGCCATCAGTGAGTCGGGAGCGGCCAACAATGAGCAGTACTTC
TRBV3-1	14	-	-	TRBJ2-3	CASSSEESTDTQYF	TGTGCCAGCAGCTCCGAGGAATCGACTGATACGCAGTATTTT
TRBV12-3/TRBV12-4	15	-	-	TRBJ1-2	CASSPRSQRGYGYTF	TGTGCCAGCAGTCCCCGCAGTCAAAGGGGCTATGGCTACACCTTC
TRBV12-3/TRBV12-4	13	-	many	TRBJ1-6	CASRDGEISPLHF	TGTGCCAGCCGGGACGGCGAGATTTCACCCCTCCACTTT
TRBV4-2	16	-	many	TRBJ1-2	CASSQDTGIPDYGYTF	TGTGCCAGCAGCCAAGACACAGGGATTCCCGACTATGGCTACACCTTC
TRBV7-2	14	-	-	TRBJ2-7	CASSSSIGSYEQYF	TGTGCCAGCAGCTCTAGTATCGGGTCCTACGAGCAGTACTTC
TRBV7-3	15	TRBD1	-	TRBJ2-7	CASSLEQGFSYEQYF	TGTGCCAGCAGCTTAGAACAGGGGTTTTCCTACGAGCAGTACTTC
TRBV4-1	16	TRBD1	-	TRBJ1-5	CASSQHPRQGDQPQHF	TGCGCCAGCAGCCAACACCCGAGACAGGGGGACCAGCCCCAGCATTTT
TRBV12-3/TRBV12-4	14	-	few	TRBJ2-3	CASRKNVAADTQYF	TGTGCCAGCAGGAAGAACGTAGCGGCAGATACGCAGTATTTT
TRBV7-3	15	TRBD2	many	TRBJ2-5	CASSPTGTRGETQYF	TGTGCCAGCAGCCCCACGGGGACTAGAGGCGAGACCCAGTACTTC
TRBV4-3	17	-	-	TRBJ1-2	CASSQDMAGDLNYGYTF	TGCGCCAGCAGCCAAGATATGGCAGGCGATCTTAACTATGGCTACACCTTC
TRBV10-3	15	TRBD1	few	TRBJ1-5	CAISESKGGQGPQHF	TGTGCCATCAGTGAGTCGAAAGGGGGCCAGGGGCCCCAGCATTTT
TRBV28	15	TRBD1	many	TRBJ2-7	CASSLSRQGPREQYF	TGTGCCAGCAGTTTATCGCGACAGGGCCCCCGCGAGCAGTACTTC
TRBV7-2	13	-	few	TRBJ1-2	CASSSGRIYGYTF	TGTGCCAGCAGCTCGGGACGGATCTATGGCTACACCTTC
TRBV6-4	16	TRBD2	many	TRBJ2-1	CASSDSMAGDYNEQFF	TGTGCCAGCAGTGACTCGATGGCGGGGGATTACAATGAGCAGTTCTTC
TRBV20-1	18	-	few	TRBJ1-5	CSAREDGQFSGGNQPQHF	TGCAGTGCTAGAGAGGATGGGCAGTTTTCAGGGGGCAATCAGCCCCAGCATTTT
TRBV7-2	15	TRBD1	many	TRBJ2-7	CASMGRGQGPHEQYF	TGTGCCAGCATGGGGAGAGGACAGGGTCCCCACGAGCAGTACTTC
TRBV7-9	17	-	-	TRBJ2-3	CASSLGLGEFRTDTQYF	TGTGCCAGCAGCTTAGGTTTGGGGGAGTTCCGCACAGATACGCAGTATTTT
TRBV28	16	-	-	TRBJ1-2	CASSSPAGQPNYGYTF	TGTGCCAGCAGTTCCCCCGCCGGACAACCTAACTATGGCTACACCTTC
TRBV4-2	16	TRBD1	few	TRBJ1-4	CASSRPQGATNEKLFF	TGTGCCAGCAGCCGACCACAGGGGGCAACTAATGAAAAACTGTTTTTT
TRBV5-1	11	-	few	TRBJ2-1	CASNREYEQFF	TGCGCCAGTAACAGGGAATACGAGCAGTTCTTC
TRBV28	16	-	-	TRBJ1-5	CASTTGAYQDNQPQHF	TGTGCCAGCACCACGGGGGCATACCAGGATAATCAGCCCCAGCATTTT
TRBV7-2	13	-	few	TRBJ2-7	CASSSDPSYEQYF	TGTGCCAGCAGCTCAGACCCCTCCTACGAGCAGTACTTC
TRBV7-2	12	-	many	TRBJ2-3	CASSTLSDTQYF	TGTGCCAGCAGCACGCTATCAGATACGCAGTATTTT
TRBV6-9	17	TRBD2	-	TRBJ2-1	CASSYSGGASSCNEQFF	TGTGCCAGCAGTTACTCCGGGGGGGCCAGCTCCTGCAATGAGCAGTTCTTC
TRBV15	18	TRBD2	few	TRBJ2-7	CATSRVKSGGEAYNEQYF	TGTGCCACCAGCAGGGTCAAAAGCGGGGGCGAGGCCTACAATGAGCAGTACTTC
TRBV24-1	14	-	many	TRBJ2-7	CATRPPGESDEQYF	TGTGCCACCAGACCCCCTGGCGAGAGTGACGAGCAGTACTTC
TRBV6-6	12	-	many	TRBJ2-2	CASSGRTGELFF	TGTGCCAGCAGTGGGCGGACCGGGGAGCTGTTTTTT
TRBV27	14	TRBD1	-	TRBJ1-2	CASSSGQGQDGYTF	TGTGCCAGCAGTTCAGGACAGGGTCAGGATGGCTACACCTTC
TRBV3-1	13	-	-	TRBJ2-1	CASSRGGVGEQFF	TGTGCCAGCAGCCGAGGAGGGGTGGGTGAGCAGTTCTTC
TRBV12-3/TRBV12-4	19	TRBD1	-	TRBJ2-3	CASSSAPGTGMGVGDTQYF	TGTGCCAGCAGTTCCGCCCCCGGGACAGGGATGGGGGTAGGAGATACGCAGTATTTT
TRBV29-1	16	-	few	TRBJ2-3	CSVADGTKLPSDTQYF	TGCAGCGTTGCAGACGGGACAAAACTCCCGTCAGATACGCAGTATTTT
TRBV7-2	19	TRBD2	few	TRBJ2-1	CASSLPTSGGAGSYNEQFF	TGTGCCAGCAGCCTGCCGACTAGCGGGGGGGCTGGTTCGTACAATGAGCAGTTCTTC
TRBV5-1	16	-	many	TRBJ2-1	CASSLMGESSYNEQFF	TGCGCCAGCAGCTTAATGGGGGAGAGCTCCTACAATGAGCAGTTCTTC
TRBV18	13	-	-	TRBJ2-3	CASSPPSRDTQYF	TGTGCCAGCTCACCACCTAGTAGGGATACGCAGTATTTT